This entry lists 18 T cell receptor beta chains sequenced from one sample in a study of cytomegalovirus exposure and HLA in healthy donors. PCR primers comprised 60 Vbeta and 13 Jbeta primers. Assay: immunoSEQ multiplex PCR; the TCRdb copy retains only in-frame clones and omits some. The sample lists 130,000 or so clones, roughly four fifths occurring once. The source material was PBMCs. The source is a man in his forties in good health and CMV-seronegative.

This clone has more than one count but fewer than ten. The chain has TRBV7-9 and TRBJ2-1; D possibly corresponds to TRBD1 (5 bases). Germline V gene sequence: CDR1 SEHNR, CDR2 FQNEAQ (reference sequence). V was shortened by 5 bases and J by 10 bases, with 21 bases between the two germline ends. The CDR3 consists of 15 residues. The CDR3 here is CASSVGHGFFVEQFF. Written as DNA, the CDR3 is TGTGCCAGCAGCGTAGGACATGGCTTTTTTGTGGAGCAGTTCTTC.

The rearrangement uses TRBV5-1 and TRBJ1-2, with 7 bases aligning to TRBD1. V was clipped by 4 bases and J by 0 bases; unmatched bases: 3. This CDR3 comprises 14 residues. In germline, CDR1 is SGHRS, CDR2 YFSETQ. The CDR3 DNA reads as TGCGCCAGCAGCCCAGGGACAGCTAACTATGGCTACACCTTC. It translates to CASSPGTANYGYTF.

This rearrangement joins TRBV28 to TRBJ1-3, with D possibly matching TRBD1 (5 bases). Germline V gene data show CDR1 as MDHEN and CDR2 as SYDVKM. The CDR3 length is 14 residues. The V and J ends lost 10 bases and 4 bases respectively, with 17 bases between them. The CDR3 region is CATIPGGSGNTIYF. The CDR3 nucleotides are TGTGCCACTATACCCGGGGGGTCAGGAAACACCATATATTTT.

The CDR3 nucleotides read TGCAGCGTTGAAAGTACTCCAAACACCATATATTTT. Amino acids: CSVESTPNTIYF. V gene TRBV29-1 combines with J gene TRBJ1-3; D uncertain. CDR3 length: 12 amino acids. Trimming stripped 2 bases from V and 6 bases from J, with 8 bases between. CDR1 and CDR2 (germline): SQVTM, ANQGSEA.

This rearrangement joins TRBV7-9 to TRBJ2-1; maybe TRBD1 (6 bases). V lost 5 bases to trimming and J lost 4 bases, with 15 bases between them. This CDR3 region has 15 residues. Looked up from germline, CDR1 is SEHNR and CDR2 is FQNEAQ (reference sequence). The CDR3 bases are TGTGCCAGCAGCGCCGCCGGGACACAATACAATGAGCAGTTCTTC. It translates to CASSAAGTQYNEQFF.

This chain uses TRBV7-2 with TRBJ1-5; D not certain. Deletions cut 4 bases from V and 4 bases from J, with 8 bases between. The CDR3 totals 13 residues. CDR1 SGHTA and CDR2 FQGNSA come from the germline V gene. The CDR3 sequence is CASSYVLNQPQHF. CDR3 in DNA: TGTGCCAGCAGCTATGTCCTAAATCAGCCCCAGCATTTT.

CDR3 nucleotide sequence: TGCGCCAGCAGCCGGGAACCGGGCAACATTAATGAAAAACTGTTTTTT. It encodes CASSREPGNINEKLFF. This chain uses TRBV5-1 with TRBJ1-4; no definite D call. The germline V gene encodes CDR1 SGHRS and CDR2 YFSETQ. Trimming stripped 4 bases from V and 4 bases from J, with 17 bases between. CDR3 size: 16 residues.

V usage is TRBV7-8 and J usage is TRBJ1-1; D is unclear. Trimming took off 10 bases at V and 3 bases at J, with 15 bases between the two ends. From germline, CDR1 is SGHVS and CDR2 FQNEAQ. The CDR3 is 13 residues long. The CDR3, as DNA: TGTGCCACCCTATTGGGCCGAGACACTGAAGCTTTCTTT. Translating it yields CATLLGRDTEAFF.

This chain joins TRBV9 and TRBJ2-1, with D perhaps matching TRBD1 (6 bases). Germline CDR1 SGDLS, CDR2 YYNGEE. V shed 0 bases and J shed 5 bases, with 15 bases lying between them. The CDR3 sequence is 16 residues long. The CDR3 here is CASSVAGTGLNNEQFF. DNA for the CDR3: TGTGCCAGCAGCGTAGCAGGAACAGGGCTAAACAATGAGCAGTTCTTC.

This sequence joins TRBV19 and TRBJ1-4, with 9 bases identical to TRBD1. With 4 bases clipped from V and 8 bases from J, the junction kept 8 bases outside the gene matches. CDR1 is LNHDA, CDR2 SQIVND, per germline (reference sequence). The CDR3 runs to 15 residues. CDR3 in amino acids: CASSTGQGQGEKLFF. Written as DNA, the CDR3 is TGTGCCAGTAGTACTGGACAGGGGCAAGGAGAAAAACTGTTTTTT.

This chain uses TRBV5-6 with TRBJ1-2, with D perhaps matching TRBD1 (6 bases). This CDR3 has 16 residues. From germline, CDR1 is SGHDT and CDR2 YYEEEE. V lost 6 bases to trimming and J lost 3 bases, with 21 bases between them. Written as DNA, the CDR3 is TGTGCCAGCACCCGGTTGGGCAGGGGCAAGGACTATGGCTACACCTTC. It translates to CASTRLGRGKDYGYTF.

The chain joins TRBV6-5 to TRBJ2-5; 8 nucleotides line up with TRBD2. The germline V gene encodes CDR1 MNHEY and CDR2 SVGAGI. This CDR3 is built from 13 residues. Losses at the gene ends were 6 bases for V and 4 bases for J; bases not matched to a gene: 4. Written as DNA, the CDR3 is TGTGCCAGCAGCCGGACTAGCCGAGAGACCCAGTACTTC. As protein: CASSRTSRETQYF.

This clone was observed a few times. The CDR3 loop reads CASSLSGGFGNTIYF. The CDR3 DNA reads TGTGCCAGCAGCTTGTCAGGGGGCTTTGGAAACACCATATATTTT. The chain combines TRBV7-3 with TRBJ1-3; 8 bases line up with TRBD1. The CDR3 is 15 residues long. V lost 3 bases, J lost 3 bases, and 4 bases stayed unmatched. Germline values: CDR1 SGHTA, CDR2 FQGTGA. Based on the CDR3 plus reference TRBV7-3 and TRBJ1-3, the full variable domain is GAGVSQTPSNKVTEKGKYVELRCDPISGHTALYWYRQSLGQGPEFLIYFQGTGAADDSGLPNDRFFAVRPEGSVSTLKIQRTERGDSAVYLCASSLSGGFGNTIYFGEGSWLTVV.

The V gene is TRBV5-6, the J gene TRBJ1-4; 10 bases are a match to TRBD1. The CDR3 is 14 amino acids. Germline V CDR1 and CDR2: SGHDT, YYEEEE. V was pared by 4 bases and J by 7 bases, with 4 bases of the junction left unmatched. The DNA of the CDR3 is TGTGCCAGCAGCAACGGACAGGGGGTTGAAAAACTGTTTTTT. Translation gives CASSNGQGVEKLFF. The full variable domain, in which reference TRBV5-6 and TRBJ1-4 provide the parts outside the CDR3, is DAGVTQSPTHLIKTRGQQVTLRCSPKSGHDTVSWYQQALGQGPQFIFQYYEEEERQRGNFPDRFSGHQFPNYSSELNVNALLLGDSALYLCASSNGQGVEKLFFGSGTQLSVL.

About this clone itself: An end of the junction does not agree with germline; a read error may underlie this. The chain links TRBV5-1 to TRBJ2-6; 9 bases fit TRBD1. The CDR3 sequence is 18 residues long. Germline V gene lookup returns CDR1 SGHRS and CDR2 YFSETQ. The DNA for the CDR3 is TGCGCCAGCAGCTTGACGGGACAGGGAGTCCCTGGGGCCAACGGCCTGACTTTC. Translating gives CASSLTGQGVPGANGLTF.

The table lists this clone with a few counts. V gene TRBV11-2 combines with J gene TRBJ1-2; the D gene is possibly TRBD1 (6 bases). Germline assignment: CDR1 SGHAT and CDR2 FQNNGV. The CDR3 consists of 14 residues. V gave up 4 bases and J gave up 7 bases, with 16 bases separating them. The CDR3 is CASSSLGAWGGYTF. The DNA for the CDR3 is TGTGCCAGCAGCTCACTGGGGGCCTGGGGTGGCTACACCTTC. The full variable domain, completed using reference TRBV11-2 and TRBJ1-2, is EAGVAQSPRYKIIEKRQSVAFWCNPISGHATLYWYQQILGQGPKLLIQFQNNGVVDDSQLPKDRFSAERLKGVDSTLKIQPAKLEDSAVYLCASSSLGAWGGYTFGSGTRLTVV.

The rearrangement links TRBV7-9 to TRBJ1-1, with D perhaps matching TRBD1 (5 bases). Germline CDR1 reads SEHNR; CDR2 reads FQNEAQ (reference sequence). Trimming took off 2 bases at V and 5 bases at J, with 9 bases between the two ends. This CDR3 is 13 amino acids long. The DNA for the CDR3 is TGTGCCAGCAGCTTATACGGGGGGACTGAAGCTTTCTTT. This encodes CASSLYGGTEAFF.

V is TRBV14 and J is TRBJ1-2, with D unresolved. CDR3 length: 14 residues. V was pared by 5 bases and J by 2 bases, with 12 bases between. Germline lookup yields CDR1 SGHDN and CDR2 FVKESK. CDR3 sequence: CASSISRLNYGYTF. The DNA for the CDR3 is TGTGCCAGCAGCATCTCGAGGTTAAACTATGGCTACACCTTC. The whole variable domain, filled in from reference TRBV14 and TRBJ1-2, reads EAGVTQFPSHSVIEKGQTVTLRCDPISGHDNLYWYRRVMGKEIKFLLHFVKESKQDESGMPNNRFLAERTGGTYSTLKVQPAELEDSGVYFCASSISRLNYGYTFGSGTRLTVV.